This T cell receptor beta chain was identified in a study of cytomegalovirus exposure and HLA in healthy donors. Looking at the study overall: Of 300 to 500 genotyped donors, 81% grouped in the Caucasian-associated ancestry cluster.

Whole-study results and caveats: Later, TCR association rates were found to vary by HLA locus, highest for DRB1 and lowest for HLA-C. An analysis done earlier found most TCR beta V segments productive about 87% or about 30% of the time.

The PCR was carried out with 60 Vbeta primers and 13 Jbeta primers. TCRdb's copy holds only in-frame clones and misses some; the assay was immunoSEQ multiplex PCR. Reported are 95,000 to 150,000 clones; the ten largest clones contain less than 3.5%. This CDR3 region has 14 residues. Germline V CDR1 and CDR2: LNHDA, SQIVND (reference sequence). Between the trimmed V and J ends, which lost 3 bases and 1 base, there was a span of 9 bases. For this clone: No antigen is known for it.

The sequencing input was PBMCs. This TCR derives from a young man in good health and CMV-seronegative. The chain carries TRBV19 and TRBJ1-1; perhaps TRBD1 as D (5 bases). The CDR3 region has the DNA TGTGCCAGTAGTATTTACGGGGGGAACACTGAAGCTTTCTTT. Its translation is CASSIYGGNTEAFF.